These 25 T cell receptor beta chains share one sample of origin, sequenced in a study of blood T cells in healthy people across ages. Together with a sample-barcoded 5' primer, a J-beta primer mix was included in a second PCR lasting roughly 6 to 12 cycles. TCRdb redid the calling of the 5' RACE reads with MiXCR, one entry per CDR3 protein. The data show 1.5 million to 1.9 million distinct CDR3 sequences, 42% seen once. The sequenced material came from blood. Source of these receptors: a woman between 18 and 30 years old in good health.

This clonotype was seen only once. J is TRBJ1-1 and V is TRBV7-9; D remains unclear. The germline V gene has CDR1 SEHNR and CDR2 FQNEAQ (reference sequence). This CDR3 is built from 14 residues. The V end lost 11 bases, the J end lost 1 base, and 17 bases lay between the germline ends. CDR3 sequence: CARGEDQPNTEAFF. CDR3 nucleotides: TGTGCCCGAGGCGAGGACCAACCGAACACTGAAGCTTTCTTT.

In this sample, this clonotype turned up a few times. The V gene is TRBV5-6, the J gene TRBJ1-2, with TRBD1 matching 9 bases. The CDR3 totals 14 residues. Looked up from germline, CDR1 is SGHDT and CDR2 is YYEEEE. V lost 5 bases to trimming and J lost 4 bases; unmatched junction nucleotides: 6. For the CDR3, the DNA is TGTGCCAGCAGTCCTGACAGGGGGGCCTATGGCTACACCTTC. Amino acid sequence: CASSPDRGAYGYTF.

This clonotype has a handful of counts. The chain employs TRBV20-1 and TRBJ2-6, with TRBD1 matching over 9 bases. Germline trimming cut 6 bases from V and 1 base from J; bases unmatched to any gene: 10. CDR3 length: 17 amino acids. In germline, CDR1 is DFQATT, CDR2 SNEGSKA (reference sequence). CDR3 protein: CSAVGQGVMSGANVLTF. The DNA of the CDR3 is TGCAGTGCCGTGGGACAGGGTGTCATGTCTGGGGCCAACGTCCTGACTTTC.

The chain uses TRBV12-3 or TRBV12-4 and TRBJ2-1; 10 nucleotides match TRBD1. The CDR3 extends over 15 amino acids. With V trimmed by 4 bases and J by 9 bases, 9 bases remained unmatched. The CDR3 nucleotides are TGTGCCAGCAGTTCCGGGGACAGGGGTTGTTGTGAGCAGTTCTTC. Translated, it gives CASSSGDRGCCEQFF.

Notes on this clonotype: Compared with germline, one end of the junction differs, possibly owing to a read error. V usage is TRBV3-1 and J usage is TRBJ1-6, with D unresolved. CDR3 length: 18 residues. CDR1 and CDR2 (germline): LGHDT, YNNKEL (reference sequence). The CDR3 DNA reads TGTGCCTGCAGCCAAGCTAGGGATAAGAGCTCCTATAATTCACCCCTCCACTTT. Translating gives CACSQARDKSSYNSPLHF.

In this sample, this clonotype turned up a few times. The V gene is TRBV7-9, the J gene TRBJ1-2, with unresolved D. Between the trimmed V and J ends, which lost 0 bases and 2 bases, there was a span of 10 bases. The CDR3 covers 15 residues. Per the germline V gene, CDR1 is SEHNR and CDR2 is FQNEAQ (reference sequence). The CDR3 coding sequence is TGTGCCAGCAGCTTAGCCTCGGACGGGAACTATGGCTACACCTTC. Its translation is CASSLASDGNYGYTF.

This chain joins TRBV28 and TRBJ1-1; weak D call: TRBD1 (5 bases). Trimming stripped 5 bases from V and 6 bases from J, with 19 bases between. This CDR3 comprises 15 residues. Looked up from germline, CDR1 is MDHEN and CDR2 is SYDVKM. DNA of the CDR3: TGTGCCAGCAGTCCCCCCGGGGCTGAACGGGCTGAAGCTTTCTTT. It codes for CASSPPGAERAEAFF.

This chain uses TRBV7-2 with TRBJ2-1; the D gene is possibly TRBD2 (6 bases). Germline CDR1 reads SGHTA; CDR2 reads FQGNSA. The length of the CDR3 is 14 residues. Trimming stripped 5 bases from V and 4 bases from J, with 12 bases between. As DNA, the CDR3 is TGTGCCAGCAGCAAACGGGACTCTTACAATGAGCAGTTCTTC. This encodes CASSKRDSYNEQFF.

This clonotype turned up a few times. This rearrangement joins TRBV12-3 or TRBV12-4 to TRBJ1-2; 8 bases agree with TRBD1. With 8 bases clipped from V and 5 bases from J, the junction kept 10 bases outside the gene matches. The CDR3 contains 14 residues. The CDR3, as DNA: TGTGCCAGCGCTATTAACAGGGGGGAGTATGGCTACACCTTC. Its protein is CASAINRGEYGYTF.

This sequence joins TRBV3-1 and TRBJ1-2, with D perhaps TRBD1 (5 bases). Trimming took 3 bases from V and 7 from J, leaving 9 bases between them. Looked up from germline, CDR1 is LGHDT and CDR2 is YNNKEL (reference sequence). This CDR3 is 12 amino acids long. The CDR3 nucleotides are TGTGCCAGCAGCCACAGGGACTCTGGCTACACCTTC. Its translation is CASSHRDSGYTF. Filled out from reference TRBV3-1 and TRBJ1-2, the complete variable domain reads DTAVSQTPKYLVTQMGNDKSIKCEQNLGHDTMYWYKQDSKKFLKIMFSYNNKELIINETVPNRFSPKSPDKAHLNLHINSLELGDSAVYFCASSHRDSGYTFGSGTRLTVV.

This chain joins TRBV2 and TRBJ2-1; D is possibly TRBD1 (5 bases). Germline V gene lookup returns CDR1 SNHLY and CDR2 FYNNEI. Trimming removed 6 bases at V and 8 bases at J, with 11 bases between. The CDR3 totals 12 residues. As DNA, the CDR3 is TGTGCCAGCAGGAGTAGCAGGGATGAGCAGTTCTTC. It specifies CASRSSRDEQFF.

This clonotype was seen a handful of times. The chain joins TRBV19 to TRBJ2-1, with D possibly matching TRBD2 (5 bases). There are 15 residues in the CDR3. The germline CDR1 and CDR2 sequences are LNHDA and SQIVND (reference sequence). Trimming removed 3 bases at V and 4 bases at J, with 13 bases between. DNA for the CDR3: TGTGCCAGTAGTATTGGTCGGGCGGGTTACAATGAGCAGTTCTTC. Amino acids: CASSIGRAGYNEQFF.

This clonotype was recorded only once. The chain uses TRBV11-2 and TRBJ2-7; D unclear. Germline assignment: CDR1 SGHAT and CDR2 FQNNGV. V was shortened by 6 bases and J by 0 bases, with 9 bases between the two germline ends. The CDR3 covers 13 residues. CDR3 in DNA: TGTGCCAGCAGAAAGGGCAACTCCTACGAGCAGTACTTC. It codes for CASRKGNSYEQYF.

V is TRBV11-2 and J is TRBJ2-7; TRBD1 aligns across 8 bases. V gave up 5 bases and J gave up 5 bases; unmatched junction bases: 5. Germline CDR1 reads SGHAT; CDR2 reads FQNNGV. The CDR3 has 13 residues. The CDR3 bases are TGTGCCAGCAGCGACCAGGGGGCAGACGAGCAGTACTTC. Protein product: CASSDQGADEQYF.

The chain joins TRBV28 to TRBJ2-1; 8 bases map to TRBD2. Losses at the gene ends were 7 bases for V and 1 base for J; bases not matched to a gene: 3. CDR1 and CDR2 (germline): MDHEN, SYDVKM. This CDR3 has 14 residues. CDR3 bases: TGTGCCAGCAACATAGCGGGATCCTACAATGAGCAGTTCTTC. Translation: CASNIAGSYNEQFF.

The chain couples TRBV7-9 to TRBJ1-4, with unresolved D. The V end was cut by 3 bases, the J end by 8 bases, with 10 bases between. This CDR3 region has 13 residues. Germline V gene data show CDR1 as SEHNR and CDR2 as FQNEAQ (reference sequence). CDR3 in DNA: TGTGCCAGCAGCTTTGGCACGGCGGAAAAACTGTTTTTT. Residues: CASSFGTAEKLFF.

This clonotype was counted only a few times. The gene calls are TRBV20-1 and TRBJ1-6; D not resolved. Germline lookup yields CDR1 DFQATT and CDR2 SNEGSKA (reference sequence). This CDR3 spans 13 amino acids. The V gene lost 1 base and the J gene lost 6 bases, with 7 bases spanning the gap. The CDR3 bases are TGCAGTGCTAGAGTAAGCGTTAATTCACCCCTCCACTTT. Translated, it gives CSARVSVNSPLHF.

DNA of the CDR3: TGTGCCAGCAGCGGGGACGGAATCGGCTACACCTTC. Translated, it gives CASSGDGIGYTF. The rearrangement uses TRBV7-9 and TRBJ1-2; D might be TRBD1 (5 bases). V dropped 5 bases and J dropped 8 bases, with 12 bases sitting between them. There are 12 residues in the CDR3. The germline gives CDR1 SEHNR, CDR2 FQNEAQ (reference sequence).

The chain couples TRBV12-3 or TRBV12-4 to TRBJ1-2; 7 bases fit TRBD1. J was trimmed by 5 bases and V by 5 bases; bases with no gene match: 5. CDR3 length: 13 amino acids. The CDR3 spells CASSPKGAYGYTF. CDR3 bases: TGTGCCAGCAGTCCGAAGGGGGCTTATGGCTACACCTTC.

This clonotype occurred a few times. The rearrangement links TRBV20-1 to TRBJ1-2; possible D gene TRBD1, 6 bases. Germline V gene sequence: CDR1 DFQATT, CDR2 SNEGSKA (reference sequence). The CDR3 has 15 amino acids. The V and J ends lost 0 bases and 5 bases respectively, with 16 bases between them. The CDR3 is CSARDAGAGAYGYTF. The CDR3 nucleotides read TGCAGTGCTAGAGATGCCGGCGCAGGGGCGTATGGCTACACCTTC.

The chain carries TRBV28 and TRBJ2-7, with a tentative D call TRBD2 (6 bases). V lost 6 bases to trimming and J lost 6 bases, with 12 bases between them. CDR1 and CDR2 from the germline V gene are MDHEN and SYDVKM. The CDR3 has 12 residues. CDR3 loop: CASRDPAGEQYF. The DNA for the CDR3 is TGTGCCAGCAGAGACCCAGCGGGCGAGCAGTACTTC.

This clonotype was recorded a few times. The junction and the germline gene differ at one end; a read error may be behind it. This chain uses TRBV4-3 with TRBJ2-1; no definite D call. Per the germline V gene, CDR1 is LGHNA and CDR2 is YSLEER. The CDR3 spans 15 residues. Here the CDR3 reads CASSHGRSAYNGQFF. DNA for the CDR3: TGCGCCAGCAGCCACGGACGCAGCGCCTACAATGGGCAGTTCTTC.

The rearrangement joins TRBV6-2 or TRBV6-3 to TRBJ2-1; D might be TRBD1 or TRBD2, each matching 6 bases. Looked up from germline, CDR1 is MNHEY and CDR2 is SVGEGT. The CDR3 is made up of 14 amino acids. The V end was cut by 6 bases, the J end by 10 bases, with 19 bases between. DNA for the CDR3: TGTGCCAGCAGCGCAGACGGGGGCTCCTACGAGCAGTTCTTC. It specifies CASSADGGSYEQFF.

The rearrangement links TRBV4-1 to TRBJ2-1; 12 positions match TRBD2. This CDR3 is built from 17 residues. From germline, CDR1 is MGHRA and CDR2 YSYEKL. Germline trimming cut 0 bases from V and 9 bases from J; bases unmatched to any gene: 9. The CDR3 DNA follows: TGCGCCAGCAGCCAAGAAGGGCTAGCGGGAGGGTTGAGTGAGCAGTTCTTC. Protein sequence: CASSQEGLAGGLSEQFF.

This clonotype showed up just a few times. The rearrangement joins TRBV12-5 to TRBJ2-7; a possible D gene is TRBD1 (5 bases). Trimming left V 6 bases short and J 3 bases short, with 6 bases between. The germline V gene encodes CDR1 LGHNT and CDR2 FRNRAP. The CDR3 consists of 11 residues. CDR3 residues: CASGTVYEQYF. CDR3 bases: TGTGCTAGTGGGACAGTCTACGAGCAGTACTTC.